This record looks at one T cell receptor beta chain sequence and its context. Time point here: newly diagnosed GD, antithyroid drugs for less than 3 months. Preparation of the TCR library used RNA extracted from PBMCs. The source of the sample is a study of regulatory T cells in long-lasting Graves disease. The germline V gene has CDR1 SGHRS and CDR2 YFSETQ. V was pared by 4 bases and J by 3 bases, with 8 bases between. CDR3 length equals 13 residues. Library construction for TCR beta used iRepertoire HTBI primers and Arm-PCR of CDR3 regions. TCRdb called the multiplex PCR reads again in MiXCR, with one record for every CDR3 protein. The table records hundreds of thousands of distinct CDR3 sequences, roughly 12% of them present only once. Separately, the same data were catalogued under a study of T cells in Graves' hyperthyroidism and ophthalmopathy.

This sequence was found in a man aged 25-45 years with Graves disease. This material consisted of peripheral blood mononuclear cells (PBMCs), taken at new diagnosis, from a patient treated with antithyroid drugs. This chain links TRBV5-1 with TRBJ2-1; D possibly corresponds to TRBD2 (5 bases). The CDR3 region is CASSTGIYNEQFF. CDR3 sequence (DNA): TGCGCCAGCAGCACGGGAATCTACAATGAGCAGTTCTTC.